This T cell receptor (beta chain) originates from a study of cytomegalovirus exposure and HLA in healthy donors. PCR amplification relied on 60 Vbeta primers (plus 13 Jbeta primers). Libraries were prepared by immunoSEQ multiplex PCR; TCRdb keeps only in-frame clonotypes and omits some of them. The sample holds some 100,000 clones; 65% to 90% are singletons and the top ten take more than 2%. Study results and limitations: Analysis performed later found around 15,000 TCR beta sequences associated with HLA alleles at 0.05 false discovery rate. Accurate HLA-A and HLA-B prediction from TCR beta sequences was reported for most subjects. In a later analysis, TCR beta V- and J-gene trimming showed a link to a missense DCLRE1C variant. Highly shared variants forming one cluster were likely a sequencing artifact.

With respect to this clone: What it recognizes is unknown.

This sequence was found in a woman younger than 45 in good health and CMV-seronegative. Sequencing was done on a sample of PBMCs.

CDR3 coding DNA: TGTGCCAGCAGTATAACAGGCCTGCTTGGAAACACCATATATTTT. Residues: CASSITGLLGNTIYF. The rearrangement links TRBV6-6 to TRBJ1-3, with D perhaps matching TRBD1 (5 bases). V was trimmed by 5 bases and J by 3 bases, leaving 14 bases between them. Germline CDR1 MNHNY, CDR2 SVGAGI (reference sequence). The CDR3 is 15 residues long.